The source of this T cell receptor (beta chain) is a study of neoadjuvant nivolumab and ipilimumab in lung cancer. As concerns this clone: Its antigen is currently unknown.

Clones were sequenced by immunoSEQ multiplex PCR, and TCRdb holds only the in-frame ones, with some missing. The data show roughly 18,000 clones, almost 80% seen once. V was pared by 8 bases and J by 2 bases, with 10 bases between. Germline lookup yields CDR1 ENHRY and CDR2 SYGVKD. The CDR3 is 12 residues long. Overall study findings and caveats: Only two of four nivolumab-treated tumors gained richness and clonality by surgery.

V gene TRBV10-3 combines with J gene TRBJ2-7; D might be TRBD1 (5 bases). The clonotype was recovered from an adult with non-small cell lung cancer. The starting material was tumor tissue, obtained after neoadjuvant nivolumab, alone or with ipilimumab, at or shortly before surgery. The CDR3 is CAIGAVPYEQYF. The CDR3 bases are TGTGCCATCGGGGCAGTCCCCTACGAGCAGTACTTC.